Presented here are 29 T cell receptor beta chains from one specimen sequenced in a study of identical twins (dated by TCRdb to about 2016). The library was produced with 5' RACE. These reads were obtained on an Illumina HiSeq 2000. TCRdb cleaned the public reads at Q25 with fastp, built clones with MiXCR and kept in-frame beta chains. Rows with a matching CDR3 protein are joined into one entry that keeps the most common DNA and genes. A total of 470,000 or so distinct CDR3 sequences appear in this sample, approximately 25% of them only once. 2.9% of the sample belongs to the ten largest clones. The same data also contributed to another study, on T cells expressing NK-cell markers.

The sample comprised CD4+ T cells sorted from blood. These receptor sequences come from a woman younger than 30 in good health.

The genes are TRBV9 and TRBJ2-7; 10 bases are shared with TRBD2. The CDR3 consists of 16 residues. V shed 5 bases, J shed 3 bases, and the junction held 11 bases outside the gene matches. In germline, CDR1 is SGDLS, CDR2 YYNGEE. CDR3 loop: CASSPSLAGDYYEQYF. CDR3 in DNA: TGTGCCAGCAGTCCGAGCCTAGCGGGAGACTACTACGAGCAGTACTTC.

This clonotype came up a few times. The gene calls are TRBV5-1 and TRBJ1-2; TRBD1 aligns across 8 bases. The CDR3 sequence is 13 residues long. With V trimmed by 4 bases and J by 5 bases, 4 bases remained unmatched. Looked up from germline, CDR1 is SGHRS and CDR2 is YFSETQ. CDR3 region: CASSQQGDYGYTF. DNA for the CDR3: TGCGCCAGCAGCCAACAGGGGGATTATGGCTACACCTTC.

V usage is TRBV2 and J usage is TRBJ1-1; D is unclear. CDR1 is SNHLY, CDR2 FYNNEI, per germline. V was trimmed by 3 bases and J by 4 bases, leaving 6 bases between them. The CDR3 has 12 residues. DNA of the CDR3: TGTGCCAGCAGTGACCCAGGCACTGAAGCTTTCTTT. The encoded protein is CASSDPGTEAFF.

This clonotype was observed many times. V is TRBV28 and J is TRBJ1-5; D is ambiguous. CDR1 and CDR2 from the germline V gene are MDHEN and SYDVKM. V lost 3 bases to trimming and J lost 5 bases, with 23 bases between them. CDR3 length: 18 residues. The CDR3 reads CASSFSRGLGSVDQPQHF. DNA for the CDR3: TGTGCCAGCAGTTTTTCACGAGGTCTCGGGAGTGTCGATCAGCCCCAGCATTTT.

This clonotype has more than one count but fewer than ten. The rearrangement links TRBV29-1 to TRBJ2-2; 7 bases align to TRBD1. Germline CDR1 reads SQVTM; CDR2 reads ANQGSEA. The trim removed 4 bases at V and 3 bases at J, leaving 8 bases unmatched. This CDR3 is 15 amino acids long. CDR3 protein: CSVGRGGVDTGELFF. The CDR3 coding sequence is TGCAGCGTTGGTAGAGGGGGCGTCGACACCGGGGAGCTGTTTTTT.

The chain carries TRBV20-1 and TRBJ1-1; D possibly corresponds to TRBD1 (6 bases). The CDR3 has 13 residues. V was cut by 6 bases and J by 5 bases, with 16 bases left in between. Germline V lookup: CDR1 DFQATT, CDR2 SNEGSKA (reference sequence). The CDR3, as DNA: TGCAGTGCCCCACAGGGTATAGGGACTGAAGCTTTCTTT. It translates to CSAPQGIGTEAFF.

This chain links TRBV3-1 with TRBJ2-3; the D gene is possibly TRBD2 (6 bases). Germline V lookup: CDR1 LGHDT, CDR2 YNNKEL (reference sequence). With 2 bases removed from V and 9 bases from J, the gap between germline ends came to 9 bases. The CDR3 is 12 residues long. In DNA, the CDR3 is TGTGCCAGCAGCCAATTAGGAGGGACGCAGTATTTT. Its translation is CASSQLGGTQYF.

The rearrangement links TRBV2 to TRBJ1-4, with 7 nucleotides matching TRBD1. This CDR3 comprises 14 residues. V gave up 6 bases and J gave up 15 bases; unmatched junction bases: 16. The germline V gene encodes CDR1 SNHLY and CDR2 FYNNEI. CDR3 protein: CASRVTGPTYKVFF. CDR3 nucleotides: TGTGCCAGCAGGGTGACAGGGCCCACGTACAAGGTGTTTTTT.

The rearrangement uses TRBV5-1 and TRBJ2-1; D gene ambiguous. Looked up from germline, CDR1 is SGHRS and CDR2 is YFSETQ. The CDR3 totals 15 residues. With 4 bases removed from V and 3 bases from J, the gap between germline ends came to 14 bases. In DNA form, the CDR3 reads TGCGCCAGCAGCCTAGACGGAAGCATCTACAATGAGCAGTTCTTC. Encoded protein: CASSLDGSIYNEQFF.

The CDR3 bases are TGCAGTGCCTCCCTAGCGGGAATGGCCTACGAGCAGTACTTC. The encoded protein is CSASLAGMAYEQYF. V is TRBV20-1 and J is TRBJ2-7; TRBD2 matches at 9 bases. The CDR3 extends over 14 amino acids. Trimming cost V 6 bases and J 2 bases; bases outside gene matches: 8. CDR1 is DFQATT and CDR2 is SNEGSKA in the germline V gene (reference sequence).

This chain connects TRBV20-1 to TRBJ1-5, with D unresolved. The CDR3 runs to 13 residues. The V and J ends lost 6 bases and 1 base respectively, with 10 bases between them. Looked up from germline, CDR1 is DFQATT and CDR2 is SNEGSKA (reference sequence). The DNA of the CDR3 is TGCAGTGCCTACGAAGGGAGCAATCAGCCCCAGCATTTT. Its protein is CSAYEGSNQPQHF.

V and J are TRBV29-1 and TRBJ2-1; the D gene is possibly TRBD2 (6 bases). This CDR3 spans 15 amino acids. CDR1 and CDR2 (germline): SQVTM, ANQGSEA. Between the trimmed V and J ends, which lost 5 bases and 1 base, there was a span of 15 bases. CDR3 sequence: CSVLGTATSYNEQFF. The CDR3 bases are TGCAGCGTTCTTGGGACTGCCACATCCTACAATGAGCAGTTCTTC.

V is TRBV11-2 and J is TRBJ2-7; D is unresolved. This CDR3 region has 14 residues. Trimming removed 6 bases at V and 7 bases at J, with 19 bases between. In germline, CDR1 is SGHAT, CDR2 FQNNGV. In nucleotides, the CDR3 is TGTGCCAGCAGTAAGGACCGCCAATATGGTGAGCAGTACTTC. The encoded protein is CASSKDRQYGEQYF. Full variable domain (missing parts from reference TRBV11-2 and TRBJ2-7): EAGVAQSPRYKIIEKRQSVAFWCNPISGHATLYWYQQILGQGPKLLIQFQNNGVVDDSQLPKDRFSAERLKGVDSTLKIQPAKLEDSAVYLCASSKDRQYGEQYFGPGTRLTVT.

In this sample, this clonotype turned up many times. An end of the junction does not agree with germline; a read error may underlie this. The rearrangement links TRBV11-2 to TRBJ2-1; D is uncertain. The length of the CDR3 is 13 residues. Germline V gene lookup returns CDR1 SGHAT and CDR2 FQNNGV. The CDR3 reads CASTKTQYTEQFF. The CDR3 nucleotides are TGTGCCAGCACCAAGACGCAGTACACTGAGCAGTTCTTC.

This chain joins TRBV5-1 and TRBJ2-7, with D uncertain. CDR1 and CDR2 from the germline V gene are SGHRS and YFSETQ. The CDR3 runs 14 residues. The V end lost 5 bases, the J end lost 2 bases, and 14 bases lay between the germline ends. DNA of the CDR3: TGCGCCAGCAGAGGGTCGGTGGCTCCCTACGAGCAGTACTTC. It translates to CASRGSVAPYEQYF.

This rearrangement joins TRBV20-1 to TRBJ2-7; tentatively, D is TRBD2 (7 bases). The CDR3 covers 16 residues. V lost 6 bases and J lost 5, with 26 bases in between. Germline V gene lookup returns CDR1 DFQATT and CDR2 SNEGSKA (reference sequence). CDR3 nucleotide sequence: TGCAGTGCAACTAGTCGGGGGGCAGGGAGGCTTGACGAGCAGTACTTC. Protein sequence: CSATSRGAGRLDEQYF.

This chain uses TRBV7-9 with TRBJ1-1; no clear D gene. The germline V gene encodes CDR1 SEHNR and CDR2 FQNEAQ (reference sequence). The CDR3 spans 14 residues. The V end lost 0 bases, the J end lost 8 bases, and 13 bases lay between the germline ends. CDR3 DNA: TGTGCCAGCAGCTTAGCGTGGGCCAACCCCGAAGCTTTCTTT. It encodes CASSLAWANPEAFF.

There are a few counts of this clonotype. The chain employs TRBV3-1 and TRBJ2-7; D gene uncertain. Per germline, CDR1 LGHDT and CDR2 YNNKEL (reference sequence). The CDR3 covers 14 residues. V lost 2 bases and J 0 bases, leaving 8 bases between the germline ends. The CDR3 sequence: CASSQPPPSYEQYF. CDR3 DNA sequence: TGTGCCAGCAGCCAACCCCCGCCCTCCTACGAGCAGTACTTC.

The rearrangement links TRBV6-5 to TRBJ2-1; D not certain. CDR3 length: 15 amino acids. V was pared by 0 bases and J by 2 bases, with 8 bases between. Germline V gene sequence: CDR1 MNHEY, CDR2 SVGAGI. In DNA, the CDR3 is TGTGCCAGCAGTTACTCAATGTCCCCCTACAATGAGCAGTTCTTC. Translation gives CASSYSMSPYNEQFF.

This clonotype was detected only a few times. The V and J genes are TRBV27 and TRBJ2-1; 9 nucleotides match TRBD2. The CDR3 has 15 residues. Trimming cost V 5 bases and J 7 bases; bases outside gene matches: 9. CDR1 MNHEY and CDR2 SMNVEV come from the germline V gene (reference sequence). CDR3 nucleotides: TGTGCCAGCAGTAAGGTAGCGGGGGTCTCTAATGAGCAGTTCTTC. Encoded protein: CASSKVAGVSNEQFF.

CDR3 DNA sequence: TGTGCCATCAGTGAACTTGACAGGGTCAAGGCCGAGCAGTACTTC. Its protein is CAISELDRVKAEQYF. The chain employs TRBV10-3 and TRBJ2-7; 7 bases line up with TRBD1. The CDR3 loop spans 15 amino acids. V lost 3 bases and J lost 6; bases outside the gene matches: 11. Germline loops: CDR1 ENHRY, CDR2 SYGVKD.

This chain connects TRBV5-1 to TRBJ1-1; D is perhaps TRBD1 (5 bases). There are 14 residues in the CDR3. Germline CDR1 and CDR2: SGHRS and YFSETQ. The ends were cut back, 4 bases at V and 6 bases at J, with 16 bases in the middle. CDR3 nucleotide sequence: TGCGCCAGCAGCCGGGGGGGGGTTCCCCCTGAAGCTTTCTTT. Protein: CASSRGGVPPEAFF.

This clonotype appeared a few times. The chain combines TRBV12-3 or TRBV12-4 with TRBJ2-1, with TRBD2 matching over 7 bases. The CDR3 has 15 amino acids. V dropped 1 base and J dropped 3; count of bases not matched to a gene: 3. The CDR3 protein is CASSLVASGYNEQFF. The CDR3 bases are TGTGCCAGCAGTTTAGTAGCTAGCGGCTACAATGAGCAGTTCTTC.

This clonotype was counted between two and nine times. The V and J genes are TRBV28 and TRBJ2-7, with D maybe TRBD1 (6 bases). The CDR3 consists of 12 residues. The germline gives CDR1 MDHEN, CDR2 SYDVKM. Trimming cost V 7 bases and J 9 bases, with 16 bases left between them. CDR3 sequence reads: CASTTRETGQYF. The CDR3 DNA reads as TGTGCCAGCACCACCCGCGAGACAGGGCAGTACTTC.

This clonotype was picked up a small number of times. The rearrangement links TRBV2 to TRBJ2-3; D may be TRBD1 or TRBD2 (5 bases each). CDR3 length: 15 residues. V was shortened by 10 bases and J by 1 base, with 18 bases between the two germline ends. CDR1 is SNHLY and CDR2 is FYNNEI in the germline V gene. As DNA, the CDR3 is TGTGCCAACAGGAAGGAGGCGTCGGGCACAGATACGCAGTATTTT. Protein: CANRKEASGTDTQYF. Full variable domain (remainder filled in from reference TRBV2 and TRBJ2-3): EPEVTQTPSHQVTQMGQEVILRCVPISNHLYFYWYRQILGQKVEFLVSFYNNEISEKSEIFDDQFSVERPDGSNFTLKIRSTKLEDSAMYFCANRKEASGTDTQYFGPGTRLTVL.

This chain links TRBV5-1 with TRBJ2-5; 10 bases are a match to TRBD1. This CDR3 region has 14 residues. V lost 2 bases and J lost 3; bases outside the gene matches: 1. Per the germline V gene, CDR1 is SGHRS and CDR2 is YFSETQ. CDR3 bases: TGCGCCAGCAGCTTCGGGACAGGGGAAGAGACCCAGTACTTC. Protein: CASSFGTGEETQYF.

The chain recombines TRBV7-9 with TRBJ2-3, with TRBD1 matching over 8 bases. The CDR3 extends over 15 amino acids. Germline loops: CDR1 SEHNR, CDR2 FQNEAQ (reference sequence). V lost 5 bases, J lost 2 bases, and 6 bases stayed unmatched. The chain's CDR3 is CASSKTGELTDTQYF. The CDR3 nucleotides are TGTGCCAGCAGCAAGACAGGGGAACTCACAGATACGCAGTATTTT.

Comments on this clonotype: The junction shows a germline mismatch at one end, possibly a read error. The chain carries TRBV14 and TRBJ2-1, with 7 bases identical to TRBD1. The CDR3 consists of 13 residues. Germline V CDR1 and CDR2: SGHDN, FVKESK. The CDR3 reads CASSLDPGQLQLF. Written as DNA, the CDR3 is TGTGCCAGCAGCCTAGATCCGGGACAGCTACAACTCTTC.

This clonotype has more than one count but fewer than ten. The chain uses TRBV11-2 and TRBJ2-2, with 13 positions matching TRBD2. The germline gives CDR1 SGHAT, CDR2 FQNNGV. V was pared by 4 bases and J by 3 bases, with 8 bases of the junction left unmatched. The CDR3 runs to 18 residues. The CDR3 sequence: CASSSGLAGPPYTGELFF. Written as DNA, the CDR3 is TGTGCCAGCAGCTCGGGACTAGCGGGGCCCCCTTACACCGGGGAGCTGTTTTTT. Looking up the rest from reference TRBV11-2 and TRBJ2-2 gives the full variable domain: EAGVAQSPRYKIIEKRQSVAFWCNPISGHATLYWYQQILGQGPKLLIQFQNNGVVDDSQLPKDRFSAERLKGVDSTLKIQPAKLEDSAVYLCASSSGLAGPPYTGELFFGEGSRLTVL.